What follows is one T cell receptor beta chain and its context. Because the CDR3's place on the DNA is in doubt, the DNA is left out and the CDR3 is given as listed by TCRdb. This entry comes from a study of response to subunit inactivated influenza vaccine. TCRdb independently ran MiXCR on the RT-PCR reads; one entry per CDR3 protein. The table includes about 780,000 distinct CDR3 sequences, approximately 17% detected once. From germline, CDR1 is SGHKS and CDR2 YYEKEE (reference sequence). The CDR3 is 15 residues long, counting both termini. The material sequenced was PBMCs from blood, taken roughly 5 days after vaccination. The clonotype comes from a man aged 45-60 years who received an inactivated influenza vaccine. The chain uses TRBV5-5 and TRBJ2-5. CDR3 residues: CASSLVGLGAETQNF.